Described below is a single T cell receptor (beta chain) sequence and its context. These data come from a study of blood T cell repertoires in COVID-19. Overall study: PBMCs, B-cell-depleted T cells, or T cells were the source of the cDNA or gDNA that made up the material.

Some clones are missing from TCRdb's copy, which holds only in-frame ones; the method was immunoSEQ multiplex PCR. Seen here are around 94,000 clones, 92% observed once, and the top ten hold 1.5% to 2.5%. The junction had 23 bases not matched to a gene; V was cut back by 8 bases and J by 0 bases. The CDR3 has 21 residues. In germline, CDR1 is LNHDA, CDR2 SQIVND (reference sequence). This clonotype was obtained from a woman in her forties or fifties with COVID-19, enrolled during active disease. The material sequenced was peripheral blood. The rearrangement joins TRBV19 to TRBJ1-5, with 9 bases that match TRBD1. The CDR3 loop is CASSLHETGGKVFNSNQPQHF. As DNA, the CDR3 is TGTGCCAGTTCACTACACGAAACAGGGGGCAAGGTCTTCAATAGCAATCAGCCCCAGCATTTT.